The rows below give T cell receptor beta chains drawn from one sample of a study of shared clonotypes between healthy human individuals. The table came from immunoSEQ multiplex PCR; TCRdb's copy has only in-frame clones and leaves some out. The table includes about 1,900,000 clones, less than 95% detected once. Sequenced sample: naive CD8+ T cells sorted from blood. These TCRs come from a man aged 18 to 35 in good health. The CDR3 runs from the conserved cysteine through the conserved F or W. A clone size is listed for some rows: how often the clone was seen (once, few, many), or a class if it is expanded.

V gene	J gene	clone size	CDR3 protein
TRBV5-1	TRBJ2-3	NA	CASSREGTDTQYF
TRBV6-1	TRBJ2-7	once	CAVKGTDLYEQYF
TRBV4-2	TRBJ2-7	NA	CASSQWDGEYEQYF
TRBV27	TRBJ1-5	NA	CATKITGGMEPQHF
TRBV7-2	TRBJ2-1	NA	CASSLRDTRTNEQFF
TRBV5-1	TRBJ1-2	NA	CASSLGREGGDYGYTF
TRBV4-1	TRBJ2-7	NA	CASSQELAPSLYEQYF
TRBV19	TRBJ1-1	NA	CASSWEPYGKNTEAFF
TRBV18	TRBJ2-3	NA	CASSRSGRDTDTQYF
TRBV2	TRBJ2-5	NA	CASSVPSSGRLLETQYF
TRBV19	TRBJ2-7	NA	CASSIGAGEYEQYF
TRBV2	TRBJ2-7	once	CASSSPDRTYEQYF
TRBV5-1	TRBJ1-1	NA	CASSLDLGQNTEAFF
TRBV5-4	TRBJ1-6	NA	CASSLTSSTMSQGVGSPLHF
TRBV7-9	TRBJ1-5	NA	CASSPGVSNQPQHF
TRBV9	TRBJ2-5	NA	CASSVATASGGEMETQYF
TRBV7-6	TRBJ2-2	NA	CASSLPREREDTGELFF
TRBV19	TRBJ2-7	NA	CASSIGGWSYEQYF
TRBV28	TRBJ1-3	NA	CASSLRFGAESGNTIYF
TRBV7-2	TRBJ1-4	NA	CASSIGDLTNEKLFF
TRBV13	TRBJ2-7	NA	CASRDSGTGLSYEQYF
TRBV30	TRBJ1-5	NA	CAWSVGSGSNQPQHF
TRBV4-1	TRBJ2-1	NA	CASSQDPSGGLENEQFF
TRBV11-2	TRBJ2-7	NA	CASSLGTGGPFYEQYF
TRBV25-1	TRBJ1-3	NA	CASSDGRASGNTIYF
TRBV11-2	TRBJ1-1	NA	CASSEGTDEAFF
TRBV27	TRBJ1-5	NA	CASSVQGESNQPQHF
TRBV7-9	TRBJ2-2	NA	CASTNSNTGELFF
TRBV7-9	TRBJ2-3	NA	CASSLEVVASTDTQYF
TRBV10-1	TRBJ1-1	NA	CASSAQTQSMNTEAFF
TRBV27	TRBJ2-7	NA	CASSLMGPLGTVLYEQYF
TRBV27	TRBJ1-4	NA	CASSILTSRGNEKLFF
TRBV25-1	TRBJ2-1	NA	CASSESGGGNEQFF
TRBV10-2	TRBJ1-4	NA	CASSGYEGEKLFF
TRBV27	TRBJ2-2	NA	CASRVAGGNTGELFF
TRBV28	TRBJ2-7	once	CASSPFFSGTYEQYF
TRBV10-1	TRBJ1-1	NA	CASCDRLITEAFF
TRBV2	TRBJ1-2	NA	CASSADRADYGYTF
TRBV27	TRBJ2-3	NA	CASSFWDNTDTQYF
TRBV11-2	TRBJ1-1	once	CASSLVAPRGPTEAFF
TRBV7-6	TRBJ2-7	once	CASSLGTATYEQYF
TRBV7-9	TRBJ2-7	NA	CASSLDQASYEQYF